These 30 T cell receptor delta chains were sequenced from one sample in a study of γδ T cells in repeated Plasmodium falciparum infection. TCRdb reanalysed the multiplex PCR reads with CATT. The repertoire holds approximately 60,000 delta-chain clones, about 1.5% seen once, with 15% in the top ten. Bulk repertoires came from Vgamma9/Vdelta2+ or Vdelta2-negative gammadelta T cells flow-sorted from PBMC. Sequencing input: gamma-delta T cells from blood. Receptors originate from a pool of human donors (malaria-infected and uninfected, not separated).

This clone was counted a few times. This likely reflects a read error, since a far larger clone is one base away. The same CDR3 also results from other DNA sequences found in this sample. The chain uses TRDV2 and TRDJ3, with TRDD3 matching over 13 bases. No J gene was available from TCRdb, and it was assigned here by a germline match of the DNA. Looked up from germline, CDR1 is GEAIGNYY and CDR2 is EKD. The CDR3 runs 20 residues. The CDR3 sequence: CACDSVLGDTLAWDTRQMFF. DNA for the CDR3: TGTGCCTGTGACTCTGTACTGGGGGATACGCTCGCATGGGACACCCGGCAGATGTTTTTC.

V is TRAV29/DV5 and J is TRDJ1; 10 bases map to TRDD3. Because TCRdb records no J gene, it was assigned here through a match of the DNA to germline. V lost 0 bases and J lost 1; bases outside the gene matches: 12. The CDR3 consists of 18 residues. The germline V gene encodes CDR1 NSMFDY and CDR2 ISSIKDK. This CDR3 reads CAASAGRVLGDSTDKLIF. The CDR3 DNA sequence: TGTGCAGCAAGCGCGGGTCGGGTACTGGGGGATTCCACCGATAAACTCATCTTT. Based on the CDR3 plus reference TRAV29/DV5 and TRDJ1, the full variable domain is DQQVKQNSPSLSVQEGRISILNCDYTNSMFDYFLWYKKYPAEGPTFLISISSIKDKNEDGRFTVFLNKSAKHLSLHIVPSQPGDSAVYFCAASAGRVLGDSTDKLIFGKGTRVTVEP.

This clone showed up many times. This DNA's translation and the protein TCRdb lists, from a much larger clone, do not match at residue 14, likely due to a read error; the protein shown is translated from the DNA. V gene TRDV3 combines with J gene TRDJ1; 7 bases are a match to TRDD2. Germline V CDR1 and CDR2: TVYSNPD, GDNSRS (reference sequence). This CDR3 has 17 residues. The DNA for the CDR3 is TGTGCCTCTAGGCTTCCTAGCTCAATACTTGAGACCGATGAACTCATCTTT. Protein: CASRLPSSILETDELIF. Supplemented by reference TRDV3 and TRDJ1, the full variable domain reads CDKVTQSSPDQTVASGSEVVLLCTYDTVYSNPDLFWYRIRPDYSFQFVFYGDNSRSEGADFTQGRFSVKHILTQKAFHLVISPVRTEDSATYYCASRLPSSILETDELIFGKGTRVTVEP.

Within the sample, this clone is medium-sized (0.01 to 0.1%). The chain combines TRDV2 with TRDJ1; D possibly corresponds to TRDD3 (6 bases). V was cut by 1 base and J by 0 bases, with 17 bases left in between. CDR1 is GEAIGNYY and CDR2 is EKD in the germline V gene. This CDR3 is built from 17 residues. The CDR3 region is CACDTGGLRGYTDKLIF. The DNA of the CDR3 is TGTGCCTGTGACACTGGGGGGCTTAGAGGGTACACCGATAAACTCATCTTT.

In this sample, this clone turned up a few times. A far larger clone is only one base removed, so a read error is likely. The same CDR3 can be traced to other DNA sequences in this sample. The J gene is uncalled and the V gene is TRDV1; TRDD3, the table's D call, lacks a check against the DNA. There are 20 residues in the CDR3. Per the germline V gene, CDR1 is TSWWSYY and CDR2 is QGS. The DNA for the CDR3 is TGTGCTCTTGGGGTCAGGACTGGGGGATACGTACTCCAAAACACCGATAAGCTCATCTTT. Amino acid sequence: CALGVRTGGYVLQNTDKLIF.

This clone was observed at least ten times. The chain recombines TRDV2 with TRDJ1; 9 bases are shared with TRDD3. The V and J ends lost 3 bases and 0 bases, in that order; junction bases with no gene match: 10. CDR3 length: 17 amino acids. CDR1 and CDR2 from the germline V gene are GEAIGNYY and EKD. CDR3 DNA: TGTGCCTGTGACCCCCTTGAGCTGGGGGATTACACCGATAAACTCATCTTT. Residues: CACDPLELGDYTDKLIF.

This clone appeared many times. The protein in TCRdb stems from a much larger clone and differs at residue 9 from this DNA's translation, likely a read error; here the protein is translated from the DNA. The chain employs TRDV1 and TRDJ1; D may be TRDD3 (6 bases). Matching the DNA to germline supplied the J gene, which TCRdb does not give. CDR1 is TSWWSYY and CDR2 is QGS in the germline V gene. CDR3 length equals 21 residues. V shed 5 bases and J shed 0 bases, with 31 bases lying between them. CDR3 bases: TGTGCTCTTGGGTCCCCTCCAGGGGAATACGGTTCTGGGGCCGACACCGATAAACTCATCTTT. This codes for CALGSPPGEYGSGADTDKLIF.

Notes on this clone: With a far larger clone one base away, a read error is the likely cause. The sample holds other DNA sequences that translate to the same CDR3. The V and J genes are TRDV1 and TRDJ1, with D uncertain. TCRdb does not report a J gene; here it was assigned by matching the DNA to germline references. This CDR3 is 10 amino acids long. Germline CDR1 and CDR2: TSWWSYY and QGS. The CDR3 sequence is CALGKAKLIF. The CDR3 nucleotides read TGTGCCCTTGGGAAGGCCAAACTCATCTTT.

This clone has at least ten counts. V gene TRDV1 combines with J gene TRDJ1, with 11 positions matching TRDD3. V gave up 0 bases and J gave up 0 bases; unmatched junction bases: 30. Germline V gene lookup returns CDR1 TSWWSYY and CDR2 QGS. The CDR3 spans 26 residues. The CDR3 sequence is CALGELRRSIASLTYWGINYTDKLIF. CDR3 in DNA: TGTGCTCTTGGGGAACTTCGGCGTTCCATCGCCTCTCTCACCTACTGGGGGATAAATTACACCGATAAACTCATCTTT.

In regard to this clone: A far larger clone is just one base off, so this is likely a read error. This same CDR3 is encoded by further DNA sequences in the sample. With the J gene uncalled, the V gene is TRDV1; the DNA was not compared with TRDD3, the D call given in the table. The CDR3 is 18 amino acids. The germline V gene encodes CDR1 TSWWSYY and CDR2 QGS. As DNA, the CDR3 is TGTGCTCTTGGGCCGCGTCTGCCGAAAAATCTGAGGGCCGATAAACTCATCTTC. Protein: CALGPRLPKNLRADKLIF.

Details on this clone: The protein TCRdb gives is from a much larger clone and does not agree with this DNA's translation at residue 5, likely a read error; the protein shown here comes from the DNA. The chain links TRAV38-2/DV8 to TRDJ1; 7 bases align to TRDD3. V trimming: 7 bases; J trimming: 0 bases; junction bases outside the gene matches: 30. Germline CDR1 is TSESDYY and CDR2 is QEAYKQQN. This CDR3 is built from 22 residues. CDR3 in DNA: TGTGCTTATCGTCTATTCCTGTTCGGAAAGCACTGGGGACCTCAGTACACCGATAAACTCATCTTT. This gives the protein CAYRLFLFGKHWGPQYTDKLIF.

Turning to this clone: This is likely an artifact of a read error, given a far larger clone one base away. Other nucleotide sequences from this sample produce the same CDR3. The chain is built from TRDV1 and TRDJ1; D possibly corresponds to TRDD3 (5 bases). The J gene comes from matching the DNA to germline here; TCRdb lacks it. V shed 5 bases and J shed 2 bases, with 36 bases lying between them. The CDR3 sequence is 22 residues long. Per the germline V gene, CDR1 is TSWWSYY and CDR2 is QGS. The CDR3 region is CALGQSLLLRSHLYWKTDKLIF. The CDR3 nucleotides read TGTGCTCTTGGGCAAAGCTTACTACTCAGGAGCCACTTATACTGGAAAACCGATAAACTCATCTTT.

This clone was seen a few times. Since a far larger clone is one base different, this is likely a read error. The sample contains more than one DNA sequence encoding this CDR3. The chain links TRAV36/DV7 to TRDJ1; weak D call: TRDD3 (6 bases). TCRdb carries no J gene annotation; the J gene was assigned here by matching the DNA with germline. Trimming shortened V by 3 bases and J by 0 bases, and 33 bases separated the two germline ends. Looked up from germline, CDR1 is VTNFRS and CDR2 is LTSSGIE (reference sequence). There are 21 residues in the CDR3. This chain's CDR3 is CAVGNSTDGDRAGGYTDKLIF. The CDR3 bases are TGTGCTGTGGGGAATTCCACTGATGGGGATCGGGCGGGTGGGTACACCGATAAACTCATCTTT. Combining the CDR3 with reference TRAV36/DV7 and TRDJ1 gives the whole variable domain EDKVVQSPLSLVVHEGDTVTLNCSYEVTNFRSLLWYKQEKKAPTFLFMLTSSGIEKKSGRLSSILDKKELSSILNITATQTGDSAIYLCAVGNSTDGDRAGGYTDKLIFGKGTRVTVEP.

This clone was detected only a few times. TCRdb has a much larger clone's protein, which differs at residue 5 from the translation of this DNA, likely because of a read error; what is shown is the protein translated from the DNA. DNA of the CDR3: TGTGCCTGTGATCGACGGGGGGCTACTGGGGGATACGGGTACTCTACCGATAAACTCATCTTT. Protein sequence: CACDRRGATGGYGYSTDKLIF. The chain recombines TRDV2 with TRDJ1, with 13 bases lining up with TRDD3. TCRdb supplies no J gene; here it was assigned by aligning the nucleotide sequence to germline. CDR1 is GEAIGNYY, CDR2 EKD, per germline. This CDR3 has 21 amino acids. The ends lost 4 bases at V and 2 bases at J; junction bases unmatched: 21.

This clone was recorded a few times. This sequence is one base from a far larger clone and is likely a read error. The V gene is given as TRDV1, and no J gene call is available; the table gives TRDD3 as D, unverified against the DNA. CDR1 and CDR2 (germline): TSWWSYY, QGS. This CDR3 contains 24 residues. CDR3 nucleotide sequence: TGTGCTCTTGGGCCTATCCCCTTCATACGAACTGGGGGACTGTACTCCTGGGACACCCGACAGATATTTTTC. Translating gives CALGPIPFIRTGGLYSWDTRQIFF.

Turning to this clone: TCRdb's listed protein matches a much larger clone and diverges from this DNA's translation at residue 3, likely through a read error; the protein shown comes from the DNA. V is TRDV1 and J is TRDJ1; 13 nucleotides align to TRDD3. The CDR3 has 27 residues. Looked up from germline, CDR1 is TSWWSYY and CDR2 is QGS. CDR3 residues: CAPGEPPSFLRRVLGDTLTPYTDKLIF. In DNA, the CDR3 is TGTGCTCCTGGGGAACCGCCCTCCTTCCTACGGCGAGTACTGGGGGATACGCTCACCCCGTACACCGATAAACTCATCTTT.

A remark on this clone: TCRdb has a much larger clone's protein, which differs at residue 7 from the translation of this DNA, likely because of a read error; what is shown is the protein translated from the DNA. The chain carries TRDV2 and TRDJ3, with 8 bases identical to TRDD3. Because TCRdb records no J gene, it was assigned here through a match of the DNA to germline. The ends lost 3 bases at V and 0 bases at J; junction bases unmatched: 18. The CDR3 length is 22 residues. Germline CDR1 and CDR2: GEAIGNYY and EKD. As DNA, the CDR3 is TGTGCCTGTGACTCCGGCACGTTTACTGGGGGCCCGAGCTCCTGGGACACCCGACAGATGTTTTTC. Translation gives CACDSGTFTGGPSSWDTRQMFF.

This clone occurred many times. Only one base separates this from a far larger clonotype, so it likely reflects a read error. The sample has other DNA sequences that encode this CDR3 too. The J gene went uncalled, whereas the V gene is TRDV2; TRDD3, the table's D call, lacks a check against the DNA. The CDR3 is 17 amino acids. Germline lookup yields CDR1 GEAIGNYY and CDR2 EKD. In DNA form, the CDR3 reads TGTGCCTGTGACACCGGTTTTGGGGGACCGTACACCGATAAACTCATCTTC. Translating it yields CACDTGFGGPYTDKLIF.

There are many counts of this clone. For this DNA, TCRdb reports the protein of a much larger clone, which diverges at residue 14, most likely from a read error; the protein presented here is translated directly from the DNA. The CDR3 coding sequence is TGTGCTCTTGGGGAAAGCCCCCCACTCCGTCCACCGTACGCCGATAAACTCATCTTT. Translation: CALGESPPLRPPYADKLIF. The V gene is TRDV1, the J gene TRDJ1; D gene ambiguous. Germline V gives CDR1 TSWWSYY, CDR2 QGS. V lost 2 bases and J 3 bases, leaving 25 bases between the germline ends. The CDR3 consists of 19 residues.

Worth noting for this clone: Translating this DNA gives a protein that differs at residue 11 from the TCRdb one, which belongs to a much larger clone; a read error is likely, and the protein shown is this translation. The J gene is TRDJ3, the V gene TRDV2; possibly TRDD2 or TRDD3 for D (5 bases each). Germline V gene sequence: CDR1 GEAIGNYY, CDR2 EKD. Trimming removed 0 bases at V and 5 bases at J, with 16 bases between. The CDR3 is made up of 18 amino acids. CDR3 sequence reads: CACDTAGSSSRDTRQMFF. CDR3 nucleotide sequence: TGTGCCTGTGACACCGCTGGGAGTTCTTCCCGGGACACCCGACAGATGTTTTTC.

This clone was counted only a few times. TCRdb shows a much larger clone's protein in place of this DNA's translation, and the two differ at residue 7, likely through a read error; the protein shown is translated from the DNA. V usage is TRDV1 and J usage is TRDJ1, with D perhaps TRDD3 (8 bases). Assignment of the J gene here rests on matching the DNA to germline, because TCRdb gives none. Trimming stripped 0 bases from V and 2 bases from J, with 28 bases between. The CDR3 is 21 amino acids. CDR1 and CDR2 from the germline V gene are TSWWSYY and QGS. This CDR3 reads CALGELRSFLKYWGDTDKLIF. CDR3 bases: TGTGCTCTTGGGGAACTGAGGAGCTTCCTAAAGTACTGGGGGGATACCGATAAACTCATCTTT.

This clone showed up just a few times. A read error likely explains why the TCRdb protein, taken from a much larger clone, differs from this DNA's translation at residue 10; the protein shown is translated from the DNA. This chain joins TRAV38-2/DV8 and TRDJ1; 8 bases match TRDD3. TCRdb leaves out the J gene; it was filled in here by matching the DNA to germline. Per the germline V gene, CDR1 is TSESDYY and CDR2 is QEAYKQQN. The junction had 23 bases not matched to a gene; V was cut back by 7 bases and J by 0 bases. The CDR3 contains 20 residues. CDR3 DNA: TGTGCTTATGCTCTGAGTAGATGGGGGATGCTACGATATTACACCGATAAACTCATCTTT. It codes for CAYALSRWGMLRYYTDKLIF.

On this clone: The protein recorded in TCRdb matches a much larger clone and deviates from this DNA's translation at residue 7, suggesting a read error; the protein here is obtained by translating the DNA. The chain links TRDV1 to TRDJ1, with 12 bases lining up with TRDD3. The CDR3 runs 21 residues. The V gene end was trimmed by 0 bases and the J gene end by 3 bases; junction bases not matched to a gene: 17. Per the germline V gene, CDR1 is TSWWSYY and CDR2 is QGS. The CDR3 DNA is TGTGCTCTTGGGGAACTAGTGGGGTACTGGGGGATACCCTACCTTCCCGATAAACTCATCTTT. Its protein product is CALGELVGYWGIPYLPDKLIF.

This clone was detected a few times. The amino acid sequence in TCRdb belongs to a much larger clone and departs from this DNA's translation at residue 6, likely a sequencing read error; the sequence shown is translated from the DNA. The chain combines TRDV3 with TRDJ1; tentatively, D is TRDD2 (6 bases). Trimming stripped 2 bases from V and 0 bases from J, with 25 bases between. The CDR3 covers 18 residues. Germline CDR1 reads TVYSNPD; CDR2 reads GDNSRS (reference sequence). CDR3 DNA: TGTGCCTTTGATATCCCTCCTACATCGGAGGGGTACACCGATAAACTCATCTTT. It yields the protein CAFDIPPTSEGYTDKLIF.

About this clone itself: Given a far larger clone just one base away, this is likely a sequencing read error. The sample contains more than one DNA sequence encoding this CDR3. V and J are TRDV1 and TRDJ1; 9 bases line up with TRDD3. This CDR3 is 25 amino acids long. Germline CDR1 reads TSWWSYY; CDR2 reads QGS. J was trimmed by 0 bases and V by 2 bases; bases with no gene match: 31. The CDR3 sequence is CALGEAGLHLGDEVRRPLYTDKLIF. In nucleotides, the CDR3 is TGTGCTCTTGGGGAAGCGGGCCTACACCTGGGGGATGAGGTGAGGAGGCCATTGTACACCGATAAACTCATCTTT.

This clone showed up many times. With a far larger clone one base away, a read error is the likely cause. The same CDR3 is also encoded by other DNA sequences in this sample. The chain combines TRDV2 with TRDJ1; 12 bases match TRDD3. This CDR3 is built from 16 residues. Germline assignment: CDR1 GEAIGNYY and CDR2 EKD. Here the CDR3 reads CAWGFSYWGILDKLIF. In DNA, the CDR3 is TGTGCCTGGGGATTCTCGTACTGGGGGATACTCGATAAGCTCATCTTT.

A few counts support this clone. The protein TCRdb lists belongs to a much larger clone and differs from this DNA's translation at residue 6, which points to a read error; the protein shown is made from the DNA. The chain has TRDV1 and TRDJ1, with 7 bases fitting TRDD3. The J gene comes from matching the DNA to germline here; TCRdb lacks it. This CDR3 spans 21 amino acids. V trimming: 4 bases; J trimming: 0 bases; junction bases outside the gene matches: 23. Germline values: CDR1 TSWWSYY, CDR2 QGS. This CDR3 reads CALGVPPTLSYWGFYTDKLIF. CDR3 coding DNA: TGTGCTCTTGGGGTTCCGCCTACTCTATCTTACTGGGGATTTTACACCGATAAACTCATCTTT.

In this sample, this clone turned up many times. A far larger clone is a single base away, which makes a read error likely. The same CDR3 can be traced to other DNA sequences in this sample. This rearrangement joins TRDV1 to TRDJ3; no firm D call. TCRdb gives no J gene; it was assigned here by matching the DNA to germline. The V gene lost 4 bases and the J gene lost 2 bases, with 12 bases spanning the gap. The CDR3 contains 17 residues. From germline, CDR1 is TSWWSYY and CDR2 QGS. CDR3 in DNA: TGTGCTCTTGGGGTAAACCACAGACCCTGGGACACCCGACAGATGTTTTTC. The encoded protein is CALGVNHRPWDTRQMFF.

This clone was detected many times. This likely reflects a read error, since a far larger clone is one base away. Other DNA variants within this sample encode the same CDR3. The CDR3 sequence: CACDTPTGGYKLIF. Here the CDR3 DNA reads TGTGCCTGTGACACCCCGACTGGGGGGTATAAACTCATCTTT. The chain has TRDV2 and TRDJ1, with 8 nucleotides matching TRDD3. The germline V gene encodes CDR1 GEAIGNYY and CDR2 EKD. The junction had 5 bases not matched to a gene; V was cut back by 0 bases and J by 6 bases. The CDR3 runs to 14 residues.

The sample holds many counts of this clone. The mismatch at residue 5 between this DNA's translation and the TCRdb protein of a much larger clone likely reflects a read error; the protein shown is translated from the DNA. The V and J genes are TRDV3 and TRDJ1; 7 bases are shared with TRDD3. Germline V lookup: CDR1 TVYSNPD, CDR2 GDNSRS (reference sequence). This CDR3 is built from 19 residues. V dropped 5 bases and J dropped 0; count of bases not matched to a gene: 24. CDR3 sequence (DNA): TGTGCCCGTACCTCCCTACGTACTGGGGTGTTAGGGTACACCGATAAACTCATCTTT. It encodes CARTSLRTGVLGYTDKLIF. Full variable domain (remainder filled in from reference TRDV3 and TRDJ1): CDKVTQSSPDQTVASGSEVVLLCTYDTVYSNPDLFWYRIRPDYSFQFVFYGDNSRSEGADFTQGRFSVKHILTQKAFHLVISPVRTEDSATYYCARTSLRTGVLGYTDKLIFGKGTRVTVEP.